This T cell receptor beta chain was found in a study of cytomegalovirus exposure and HLA in healthy donors. Study in general: The 120 validation repertoires, a later analysis reported, used the same platform as the approximately 730 repertoires from the first cohort.

TCRdb's table, derived via immunoSEQ multiplex PCR, lists solely in-frame clones and lacks some. Of 65,000 to 75,000 clones in the sample, approximately 95% were seen once. From germline, CDR1 is SNHLY and CDR2 FYNNEI. V dropped 5 bases and J dropped 0 bases, with 13 bases sitting between them. CDR3 length: 15 amino acids. The sequence was collected from a man aged 18 to 29 in good health and CMV-seropositive. This rearrangement joins TRBV2 to TRBJ2-5; maybe TRBD2 (5 bases). Sequenced material: PBMCs. CDR3 nucleotide sequence: TGTGCCAGCAGTTACTTTAGCGCAGACCAAGAGACCCAGTACTTC. Its translation is CASSYFSADQETQYF. Based on the CDR3 plus reference TRBV2 and TRBJ2-5, the full variable domain is EPEVTQTPSHQVTQMGQEVILRCVPISNHLYFYWYRQILGQKVEFLVSFYNNEISEKSEIFDDQFSVERPDGSNFTLKIRSTKLEDSAMYFCASSYFSADQETQYFGPGTRLLVL.